The 29 T cell receptor beta chains below come from one sample, sequenced in a study of blood T cell repertoires in COVID-19. Method: immunoSEQ multiplex PCR; TCRdb's copy keeps in-frame clones and lacks some. The data contain 97,000 or so clones, 91% of them singletons. Sequenced material: peripheral blood. The receptors derive from a man aged 18-30 years with acute or convalescent COVID-19.

The DNA of the CDR3 is TGTGCCACTCAAGCGAGCACTGAAGCTTTCTTT. Translated: CATQASTEAFF. The V gene is TRBV12-3 or TRBV12-4, the J gene TRBJ1-1; D gene unclear. This CDR3 has 11 amino acids. V gave up 10 bases and J gave up 4 bases, with 10 bases separating them.

V and J are TRBV7-6 and TRBJ1-3; possible D gene TRBD1, 5 bases. Germline-derived CDR1 and CDR2 are SGHVS and FNYEAQ. This CDR3 region has 18 residues. Trimming took 3 bases from V and 0 from J, leaving 18 bases between them. DNA for the CDR3: TGTGCCAGCAGCTTCGCCGGGGGTGGGACTTACTCTGGAAACACCATATATTTT. It is translated as CASSFAGGGTYSGNTIYF. Looking up the rest from reference TRBV7-6 and TRBJ1-3 gives the full variable domain: GAGVSQSPRYKVTKRGQDVALRCDPISGHVSLYWYRQALGQGPEFLTYFNYEAQQDKSGLPNDRFSAERPEGSISTLTIQRTEQRDSAMYRCASSFAGGGTYSGNTIYFGEGSWLTVV.

V is TRBV12-3 or TRBV12-4 and J is TRBJ2-7; 7 nucleotides align to TRBD1. The ends lost 6 bases at V and 4 bases at J; junction bases unmatched: 6. The CDR3 sequence is 13 residues long. CDR3 in DNA: TGTGCCAGCAGCCCGGACAGGCTATACGAGCAGTACTTC. Its protein is CASSPDRLYEQYF.

The chain is built from TRBV4-2 and TRBJ1-5, with unresolved D. The CDR3 has 15 residues. The germline V gene encodes CDR1 LGHNA and CDR2 YNFKEQ. Trimming pared 0 bases from V and 4 bases from J, leaving 10 bases between. The CDR3 coding sequence is TGTGCCAGCAGCCAAGATGACGCGGGGAATCAGCCCCAGCATTTT. It encodes CASSQDDAGNQPQHF.

This clone showed up just a few times. The chain combines TRBV5-1 with TRBJ1-1; D call uncertain. Trimming removed 4 bases from V and 0 bases from J, with 10 bases in between. Germline V gives CDR1 SGHRS, CDR2 YFSETQ. The CDR3 loop spans 14 amino acids. CDR3 loop: CASSGNYMNTEAFF. CDR3 DNA sequence: TGCGCCAGCAGCGGAAACTACATGAACACTGAAGCTTTCTTT. The full variable domain, completed using reference TRBV5-1 and TRBJ1-1, is KAGVTQTPRYLIKTRGQQVTLSCSPISGHRSVSWYQQTPGQGLQFLFEYFSETQRNKGNFPGRFSGRQFSNSRSEMNVSTLELGDSALYLCASSGNYMNTEAFFGQGTRLTVV.

The CDR3 nucleotides read TGTGCCTGGAAGATAGGAGGAGAATTCACCGGGGAGCTGTTTTTT. This sequence encodes CAWKIGGEFTGELFF. The chain employs TRBV30 and TRBJ2-2, with D possibly matching TRBD2 (5 bases). Germline CDR1 GTSNPN, CDR2 SVGIG (reference sequence). This CDR3 has 15 amino acids. Trimming took 4 bases from V and 4 from J, leaving 16 bases between them.

This rearrangement joins TRBV6-4 to TRBJ2-1, with TRBD2 matching 14 bases. V lost 0 bases, J lost 3 bases, and 19 bases stayed unmatched. The CDR3 runs 23 residues. CDR1 MRHNA and CDR2 SNTAGT come from the germline V gene. This CDR3 reads CASSDSLTSGTSGSRRDYNEQFF. CDR3 in DNA: TGTGCCAGCAGTGACTCGCTTACCTCCGGGACTAGCGGGAGCCGGAGGGACTACAATGAGCAGTTCTTC.

This clone was detected once. The genes are TRBV12-3 or TRBV12-4 and TRBJ1-2; the match to TRBD1 covers 7 bases. V was clipped by 6 bases and J by 6 bases; unmatched bases: 7. This CDR3 has 13 residues. The DNA for the CDR3 is TGTGCCAGCAGATTGGACAGGACCGATGGCTACACCTTC. This translates into CASRLDRTDGYTF.

The chain has TRBV9 and TRBJ1-1; possibly TRBD1 for D (6 bases). Germline loops: CDR1 SGDLS, CDR2 YYNGEE. V was clipped by 3 bases and J by 1 base, with 10 bases between them. The CDR3 extends over 14 amino acids. The CDR3 nucleotides read TGTGCCAGCAGCGCAGGGACAAAGAACACTGAAGCTTTCTTT. It specifies CASSAGTKNTEAFF.

The chain combines TRBV5-1 with TRBJ1-1, with TRBD1 matching 9 bases. The CDR3 extends over 18 amino acids. Losses at the gene ends were 1 base for V and 1 base for J; bases not matched to a gene: 11. From germline, CDR1 is SGHRS and CDR2 YFSETQ. The CDR3 reads CASSLNLINRGRNTEAFF. The CDR3, as DNA: TGCGCCAGCAGCTTGAACCTTATAAACAGGGGGCGGAACACTGAAGCTTTCTTT.

The rearrangement links TRBV20-1 to TRBJ1-5, with 9 bases fitting TRBD1. Trimming removed 3 bases from V and 3 bases from J; junction bases left unmatched: 3. CDR1 and CDR2 from the germline V gene are DFQATT and SNEGSKA (reference sequence). CDR3 length: 14 residues. The chain's CDR3 is CSASTGGINQPQHF. The CDR3 DNA sequence: TGCAGTGCTAGTACAGGGGGCATCAATCAGCCCCAGCATTTT.

This clone was found a few times. The chain employs TRBV6-1 and TRBJ2-7; D possibly corresponds to TRBD1 (5 bases). From germline, CDR1 is MNHNS and CDR2 SASEGT. The CDR3 has 16 amino acids. V was clipped by 2 bases and J by 1 base, with 15 bases between them. The CDR3 DNA sequence: TGTGCCAGCAGTGAAAATTTAGGGGTCGGGTCCTACGAGCAGTACTTC. The encoded protein is CASSENLGVGSYEQYF.

The gene calls are TRBV5-1 and TRBJ1-1; D is uncertain. The CDR3 extends over 16 amino acids. Germline CDR1 and CDR2: SGHRS and YFSETQ. V gave up 0 bases and J gave up 1 base, with 13 bases separating them. The CDR3 region is CASSLEFGKGNTEAFF. CDR3 coding DNA: TGCGCCAGCAGCTTGGAGTTCGGGAAAGGGAACACTGAAGCTTTCTTT.

A remark on this clone: Its ends do not fully match the called genes, so a read error is possible. The chain uses TRBV7-9 and TRBJ2-7, with TRBD1 identical over 12 bases. Germline assignment: CDR1 SEHNR and CDR2 FQNEAQ (reference sequence). CDR3 length equals 17 residues. CDR3 sequence: CASSVGTGGVFSHEQYF. As DNA, the CDR3 is TGTGCCAGCAGCGTGGGGACAGGGGGCGTTTTCTCCCACGAGCAGTACTTC.

The chain employs TRBV9 and TRBJ2-1, with TRBD2 matching 8 bases. Per the germline V gene, CDR1 is SGDLS and CDR2 is YYNGEE. The CDR3 totals 14 residues. The junction had 3 bases not matched to a gene; V was cut back by 0 bases and J by 7 bases. The CDR3 loop reads CASSVVAGGNEQFF. The DNA of the CDR3 is TGTGCCAGCAGCGTAGTGGCGGGAGGTAATGAGCAGTTCTTC.

The chain employs TRBV5-6 and TRBJ1-6; 8 bases are a match to TRBD1. Germline-derived CDR1 and CDR2 are SGHDT and YYEEEE. This CDR3 contains 14 residues. With 0 bases clipped from V and 9 bases from J, the junction kept 2 bases outside the gene matches. CDR3 sequence: CASSLGQGFSPLHF. In DNA, the CDR3 is TGTGCCAGCAGCTTGGGACAGGGGTTTTCACCCCTCCACTTT.

The chain is built from TRBV24-1 and TRBJ2-5; TRBD2 might be the D (6 bases). This CDR3 contains 15 residues. V lost 3 bases and J 1 base, leaving 11 bases between the germline ends. Germline V CDR1 and CDR2: KGHDR, SFDVKD. The CDR3 DNA reads as TGTGCCACCAGTGATCCTACCGGGAGCCAAGAGACCCAGTACTTC. Translating it yields CATSDPTGSQETQYF.

This chain joins TRBV30 and TRBJ1-4; unclear D gene. V was pared by 5 bases and J by 10 bases, with 14 bases between. CDR1 is GTSNPN and CDR2 is SVGIG in the germline V gene (reference sequence). The CDR3 is made up of 12 amino acids. CDR3 sequence: CAWGQVQGKLFF. For the CDR3, the DNA is TGTGCCTGGGGGCAGGTACAAGGAAAACTGTTTTTT.

The J gene is TRBJ2-1, the V gene TRBV11-3; 7 nucleotides line up with TRBD2. V dropped 5 bases and J dropped 8; count of bases not matched to a gene: 12. CDR1 is SGHNT, CDR2 YENEEA, per germline. The length of the CDR3 is 15 residues. The CDR3 spells CASSPSGQERDEQFF. CDR3 nucleotides: TGTGCCAGCAGCCCTAGCGGTCAGGAAAGGGATGAGCAGTTCTTC. The full variable domain, rest sourced from reference TRBV11-3 and TRBJ2-1, is EAGVVQSPRYKIIEKKQPVAFWCNPISGHNTLYWYLQNLGQGPELLIRYENEEAVDDSQLPKDRFSAERLKGVDSTLKIQPAELGDSAVYLCASSPSGQERDEQFFGPGTRLTVL.

The chain has TRBV2 and TRBJ2-7; 10 bases agree with TRBD2. The CDR3 sequence is 17 residues long. Germline V lookup: CDR1 SNHLY, CDR2 FYNNEI. V lost 6 bases to trimming and J lost 3 bases; unmatched junction nucleotides: 14. The CDR3 nucleotides are TGTGCCAGCAGGTCGCGGAGGCGGCTAGCGGGGGACTACGAGCAGTACTTC. Encoded protein: CASRSRRRLAGDYEQYF.

The CDR3 DNA reads as TGCGCCAGCAGTGCGACTAGCGGGAGATCCTACAATGAGCAGTTCTTC. Translating gives CASSATSGRSYNEQFF. The V and J genes are TRBV10-2 and TRBJ2-1, with TRBD2 matching 12 bases. CDR1 is WSHSY, CDR2 SAAADI, per germline. The CDR3 sequence is 16 residues long. V was pared by 4 bases and J by 1 base, with 2 bases of the junction left unmatched.

The chain recombines TRBV5-1 with TRBJ2-2; TRBD1 aligns across 9 bases. J lost 7 bases, V lost 3 bases, and 4 bases had no gene match. The CDR3 runs 14 residues. Germline assignment: CDR1 SGHRS and CDR2 YFSETQ. CDR3 protein: CASSSQGAGGELFF. CDR3 DNA sequence: TGCGCCAGCAGCTCACAGGGGGCCGGCGGGGAGCTGTTTTTT.

The rearrangement uses TRBV12-5 and TRBJ1-1, with 9 bases matching TRBD1. V dropped 0 bases and J dropped 0; count of bases not matched to a gene: 8. Germline V gives CDR1 LGHNT, CDR2 FRNRAP. The CDR3 runs 18 residues. The CDR3 nucleotides are TGTGCTAGTGGTTTGGTTCTTACGGGACAGGGCCTGAACACTGAAGCTTTCTTT. As protein: CASGLVLTGQGLNTEAFF.

The chain employs TRBV5-1 and TRBJ2-7, with D perhaps TRBD1 (6 bases). CDR1 and CDR2 (germline): SGHRS, YFSETQ. This CDR3 region has 13 residues. Trimming took 5 bases from V and 6 from J, leaving 15 bases between them. The CDR3 sequence is CASSDRTLGEQYF. The CDR3 DNA reads TGCGCCAGCAGTGACAGGACCCTTGGCGAGCAGTACTTC.

The chain uses TRBV5-1 and TRBJ2-7; D is possibly TRBD1 (6 bases). This CDR3 region has 14 residues. Per the germline V gene, CDR1 is SGHRS and CDR2 is YFSETQ. V was clipped by 4 bases and J by 3 bases, with 14 bases between them. The CDR3 loop reads CASSNQGSDYEQYF. Written as DNA, the CDR3 is TGCGCCAGCAGCAACCAGGGGTCGGACTACGAGCAGTACTTC.

The CDR3 here is CASRTAGTDTQYF. CDR3 in DNA: TGTGCCAGCCGCACGGCGGGCACAGATACGCAGTATTTT. This chain links TRBV9 with TRBJ2-3; D not certain. CDR3 length equals 13 residues. Trimming removed 7 bases at V and 1 base at J, with 10 bases between. The germline V gene encodes CDR1 SGDLS and CDR2 YYNGEE.

The rearrangement uses TRBV30 and TRBJ2-1; 11 bases map to TRBD2. This CDR3 is 19 amino acids long. After removal of 2 bases from V and 6 bases from J, the junction contained 18 bases not matched to a gene. The germline V gene has CDR1 GTSNPN and CDR2 SVGIG (reference sequence). The CDR3: CAWSRERTSGPFPPNEQFF. CDR3 bases: TGTGCCTGGAGTCGGGAGCGGACTAGCGGGCCCTTTCCCCCCAATGAGCAGTTCTTC. The full variable domain, its missing parts supplied by reference TRBV30 and TRBJ2-1, is SQTIHQWPATLVQPVGSPLSLECTVEGTSNPNLYWYRQAAGRGLQLLFYSVGIGQISSEVPQNLSASRPQDRQFILSSKKLLLSDSGFYLCAWSRERTSGPFPPNEQFFGPGTRLTVL.

A word on this clone: One junction end does not reproduce the germline sequence, and a read error may be involved. The chain couples TRBV7-9 to TRBJ2-7; D call uncertain. From germline, CDR1 is SEHNR and CDR2 FQNEAQ (reference sequence). The length of the CDR3 is 12 residues. The CDR3 is CASSLGSEPVVF. The CDR3 DNA reads as TGTGCCAGCAGCTTAGGTAGTGAGCCGGTCGTCTTC.

The rearrangement uses TRBV6-5 and TRBJ1-5, with D uncertain. The ends were cut back, 11 bases at V and 4 bases at J, with 15 bases in the middle. The V gene's germline CDR1 is MNHEY and CDR2 SVGAGI. CDR3 size: 13 residues. DNA for the CDR3: TGTGCCTCCAGGAGCATAGCGAATCAGCCCCAGCATTTT. Translating it yields CASRSIANQPQHF.